The next 14 T cell receptor beta chains were all read from a single sample in a study of Tregs in tolerant kidney transplant recipients. Profiling relied on immunoSEQ multiplex PCR, and the TCRdb table lists in-frame clones only, not all of them. Of about 120,000 clones listed, around nine tenths are singletons. The sample consisted of CD4+ T cells from blood. The receptors here all came from a human donor in good health.

This clone was seen a handful of times. The chain carries TRBV6-1 and TRBJ1-1; no reliable D call. CDR1 is MNHNS and CDR2 is SASEGT in the germline V gene. The CDR3 extends over 18 amino acids. V dropped 2 bases and J dropped 6 bases, with 25 bases sitting between them. CDR3 in DNA: TGTGCCAGCAGTGAATTTAGAGACCACATCCCCTTTGGAGCTGAAGCTTTCTTT. This sequence encodes CASSEFRDHIPFGAEAFF.

The V gene is TRBV7-3, the J gene TRBJ1-1; D is ambiguous. Trimming took 5 bases from V and 2 from J, leaving 9 bases between them. The CDR3 runs 13 residues. CDR1 SGHTA and CDR2 FQGTGA come from the germline V gene. CDR3 amino acids: CASSIQLNTEAFF. Written as DNA, the CDR3 is TGTGCCAGCAGCATACAGCTAAACACTGAAGCTTTCTTT.

This sequence joins TRBV11-2 and TRBJ1-2, with TRBD1 identical over 8 bases. The J segment lost 6 bases and the V segment lost 0 bases, leaving 6 bases of the junction unmatched. CDR1 and CDR2 from the germline V gene are SGHAT and FQNNGV. CDR3 length equals 15 residues. CDR3 amino acids: CASSLDLQGVNGYTF. CDR3 coding DNA: TGTGCCAGCAGCTTAGATCTACAGGGGGTAAATGGCTACACCTTC.

The gene calls are TRBV19 and TRBJ1-3; unclear D gene. This CDR3 contains 14 residues. Germline V gene data show CDR1 as LNHDA and CDR2 as SQIVND (reference sequence). V was clipped by 7 bases and J by 0 bases, with 10 bases between them. The CDR3, as DNA: TGTGCCAGTACGGACTACCGCTCTGGAAACACCATATATTTT. Residues: CASTDYRSGNTIYF. Based on the CDR3 plus reference TRBV19 and TRBJ1-3, the full variable domain is DGGITQSPKYLFRKEGQNVTLSCEQNLNHDAMYWYRQDPGQGLRLIYYSQIVNDFQKGDIAEGYSVSREKKESFPLTVTSAQKNPTAFYLCASTDYRSGNTIYFGEGSWLTVV.

This clone was detected once. V is TRBV2 and J is TRBJ1-2; weak D call: TRBD1 (5 bases). Germline V gene lookup returns CDR1 SNHLY and CDR2 FYNNEI. The CDR3 consists of 13 residues. Between the trimmed V and J ends, which lost 6 bases and 6 bases, there was a span of 14 bases. In DNA, the CDR3 is TGTGCCAGCAGACCCGGACAACTACATGGCTACACCTTC. This encodes CASRPGQLHGYTF.

This chain connects TRBV18 to TRBJ2-5; D perhaps matches TRBD1 (6 bases). The CDR3 runs to 13 residues. Trimming pared 6 bases from V and 0 bases from J, leaving 8 bases between. Germline assignment: CDR1 KGHSH and CDR2 LQKENI. CDR3 sequence (DNA): TGTGCCAGCTCCGGACAGTACCAAGAGACCCAGTACTTC. The encoded protein is CASSGQYQETQYF.

V usage is TRBV9 and J usage is TRBJ2-3, with D perhaps TRBD2 (7 bases). Germline V gene data show CDR1 as SGDLS and CDR2 as YYNGEE. The CDR3 runs 17 residues. V dropped 1 base and J dropped 4 bases, with 19 bases sitting between them. The CDR3: CASSVLGGAGAADTQYF. CDR3 nucleotide sequence: TGTGCCAGCAGCGTATTAGGCGGGGCGGGGGCGGCAGATACGCAGTATTTT. The full variable domain, rest sourced from reference TRBV9 and TRBJ2-3, is DSGVTQTPKHLITATGQRVTLRCSPRSGDLSVYWYQQSLDQGLQFLIQYYNGEERAKGNILERFSAQQFPDLHSELNLSSLELGDSALYFCASSVLGGAGAADTQYFGPGTRLTVL.

The chain recombines TRBV25-1 with TRBJ2-2; 7 bases align to TRBD2. The germline CDR1 and CDR2 sequences are MGHDK and SYGVNS. This CDR3 region has 17 residues. V dropped 7 bases and J dropped 3; count of bases not matched to a gene: 14. In DNA, the CDR3 is TGTGCCAGCACACCCCCGGCAGGGAGGGGCGACACCGGGGAGCTGTTTTTT. Translating gives CASTPPAGRGDTGELFF. Based on the CDR3 plus reference TRBV25-1 and TRBJ2-2, the full variable domain is EADIYQTPRYLVIGTGKKITLECSQTMGHDKMYWYQQDPGMELHLIHYSYGVNSTEKGDLSSESTVSRIRTEHFPLTLESARPSHTSQYLCASTPPAGRGDTGELFFGEGSRLTVL.

The rearrangement links TRBV21-1 to TRBJ1-2; TRBD1 reflects the table's D call only, with no check against the DNA. TRBV21-1 is a pseudogene segment. This CDR3 is 16 amino acids long. In DNA, the CDR3 is TGTGCCAGCAGCGCACCCGGTGGGACAGATAACTATGGCTACACCTTC. The encoded protein is CASSAPGGTDNYGYTF.

V is TRBV5-6 and J is TRBJ2-7; 8 bases line up with TRBD2. Germline V CDR1 and CDR2: SGHDT, YYEEEE. V trimming: 5 bases; J trimming: 4 bases; junction bases outside the gene matches: 11. The CDR3 contains 15 residues. The CDR3 loop reads CASSSLAGTRYEQYF. CDR3 coding DNA: TGTGCCAGCAGTTCACTCGCCGGGACTAGATACGAGCAGTACTTC.

This sequence joins TRBV2 and TRBJ2-3; no firm D call. Per the germline V gene, CDR1 is SNHLY and CDR2 is FYNNEI. V was pared by 5 bases and J by 0 bases, with 12 bases between. The CDR3 length is 15 residues. The CDR3 region is CASSSQFSSTDTQYF. DNA of the CDR3: TGTGCCAGCAGTTCGCAATTTTCTAGCACAGATACGCAGTATTTT.

This chain links TRBV6-5 with TRBJ2-3; 9 positions agree with TRBD1. Germline CDR1 reads MNHEY; CDR2 reads SVGAGI. Unmatched junction bases numbered 8, after V lost 6 bases and J lost 7 bases. The CDR3 extends over 14 amino acids. The CDR3 reads CASRQGAKVNTQYF. CDR3 coding DNA: TGTGCCAGCAGACAGGGGGCGAAAGTAAATACGCAGTATTTT.

The rearrangement uses TRBV29-1 and TRBJ1-4; 8 bases are a match to TRBD1. The J segment lost 7 bases and the V segment lost 6 bases, leaving 10 bases of the junction unmatched. In germline, CDR1 is SQVTM, CDR2 ANQGSEA. The CDR3 length is 14 residues. The CDR3 sequence: CSVPTGGGREKLFF. In DNA, the CDR3 is TGCAGCGTACCTACAGGGGGGGGTCGTGAAAAACTGTTTTTT.

The rearrangement uses TRBV5-1 and TRBJ2-2; weak D call: TRBD2 (6 bases). This CDR3 has 14 residues. Trimming cost V 3 bases and J 1 base, with 7 bases left between them. Germline V lookup: CDR1 SGHRS, CDR2 YFSETQ. CDR3 in amino acids: CASSYSGNTGELFF. The CDR3 DNA follows: TGCGCCAGCAGCTATAGCGGGAACACCGGGGAGCTGTTTTTT.